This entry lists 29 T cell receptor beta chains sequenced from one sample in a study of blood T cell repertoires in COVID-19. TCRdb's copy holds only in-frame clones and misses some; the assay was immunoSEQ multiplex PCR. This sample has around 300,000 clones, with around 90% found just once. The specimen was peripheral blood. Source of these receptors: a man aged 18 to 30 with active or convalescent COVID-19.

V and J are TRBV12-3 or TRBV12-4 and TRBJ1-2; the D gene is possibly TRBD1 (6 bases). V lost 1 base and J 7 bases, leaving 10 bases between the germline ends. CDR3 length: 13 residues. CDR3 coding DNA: TGTGCCAGCAGTTTAGACAGGGCGGGTGGCTACACCTTC. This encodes CASSLDRAGGYTF.

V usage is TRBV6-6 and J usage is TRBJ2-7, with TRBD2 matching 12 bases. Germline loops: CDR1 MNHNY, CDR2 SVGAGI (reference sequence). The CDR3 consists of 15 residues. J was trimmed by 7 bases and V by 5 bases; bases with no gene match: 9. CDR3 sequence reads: CASSNTSGGPGEQYF. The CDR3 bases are TGTGCCAGCAGTAACACTAGCGGGGGGCCGGGGGAGCAGTACTTC.

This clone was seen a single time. CDR3 in DNA: TGTGCCAGCAGCGAATCGGAAACAGGGGGCTGGTACTATGGCTACACCTTC. Translation: CASSESETGGWYYGYTF. The chain recombines TRBV6-2 or TRBV6-3 with TRBJ1-2; 9 nucleotides line up with TRBD1. The ends lost 6 bases at V and 3 bases at J; junction bases unmatched: 14. Germline V gene lookup returns CDR1 MNHEY and CDR2 SVGEGT. The CDR3 spans 17 residues.

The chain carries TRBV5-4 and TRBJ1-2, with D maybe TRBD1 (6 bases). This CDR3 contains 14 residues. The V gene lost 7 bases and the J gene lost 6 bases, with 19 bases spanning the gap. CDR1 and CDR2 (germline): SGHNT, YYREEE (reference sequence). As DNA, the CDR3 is TGTGCCAGCCGGGAACAGGGTTGGGAAGATGGCTACACCTTC. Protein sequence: CASREQGWEDGYTF. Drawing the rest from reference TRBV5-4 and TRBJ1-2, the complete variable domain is ETGVTQSPTHLIKTRGQQVTLRCSSQSGHNTVSWYQQALGQGPQFIFQYYREEENGRGNFPPRFSGLQFPNYSSELNVNALELDDSALYLCASREQGWEDGYTFGSGTRLTVV.

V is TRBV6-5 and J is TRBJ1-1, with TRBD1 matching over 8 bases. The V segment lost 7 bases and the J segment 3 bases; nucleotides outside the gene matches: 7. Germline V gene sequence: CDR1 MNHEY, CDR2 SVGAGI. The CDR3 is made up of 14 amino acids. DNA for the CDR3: TGTGCCAGCAATTGGGACAGGTTTGACACTGAAGCTTTCTTT. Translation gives CASNWDRFDTEAFF.

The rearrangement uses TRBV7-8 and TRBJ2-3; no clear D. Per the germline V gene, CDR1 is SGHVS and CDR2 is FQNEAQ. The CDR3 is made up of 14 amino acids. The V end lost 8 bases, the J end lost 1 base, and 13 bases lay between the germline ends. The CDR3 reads CASGRVGRTDTQYF. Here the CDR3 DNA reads TGTGCCAGCGGCCGAGTTGGGCGCACAGATACGCAGTATTTT.

The CDR3 reads CATSGTGRGTNEKLFF. The DNA of the CDR3 is TGTGCCACCAGCGGGACAGGACGAGGAACTAATGAAAAACTGTTTTTT. The rearrangement uses TRBV15 and TRBJ1-4; 8 bases are a match to TRBD1. The CDR3 has 16 residues. J was trimmed by 1 base and V by 5 bases; bases with no gene match: 6. Looked up from germline, CDR1 is LNHNV and CDR2 is YYDKDF (reference sequence).

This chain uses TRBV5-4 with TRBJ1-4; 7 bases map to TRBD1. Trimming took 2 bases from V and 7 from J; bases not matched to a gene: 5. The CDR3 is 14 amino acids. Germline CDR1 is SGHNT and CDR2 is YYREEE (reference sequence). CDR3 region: CASSLGDSGEKLFF. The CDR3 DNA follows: TGTGCCAGCAGCTTAGGGGACAGCGGTGAAAAACTGTTTTTT.

The CDR3 nucleotides are TGTGCCAGCAGTTTAATAGGGGGCGACGGCTACACCTTC. This sequence encodes CASSLIGGDGYTF. The chain links TRBV12-3 or TRBV12-4 to TRBJ1-2, with TRBD1 identical over 7 bases. The ends lost 2 bases at V and 8 bases at J; junction bases unmatched: 5. This CDR3 contains 13 residues.

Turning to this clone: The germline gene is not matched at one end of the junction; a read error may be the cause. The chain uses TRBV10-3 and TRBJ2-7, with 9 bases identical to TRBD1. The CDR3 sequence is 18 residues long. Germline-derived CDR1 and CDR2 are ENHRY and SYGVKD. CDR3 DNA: TGTACCATCAGTGAGACCACAGGGGGCCCTGTCCCCGATGCCGAGCAGTACTTC. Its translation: CTISETTGGPVPDAEQYF.

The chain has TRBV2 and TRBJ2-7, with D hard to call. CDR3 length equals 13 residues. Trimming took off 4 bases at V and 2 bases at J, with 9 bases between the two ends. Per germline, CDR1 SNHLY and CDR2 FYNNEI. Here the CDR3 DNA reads TGTGCCAGCAGTGTAGGCAGGACCTACGAGCAGTACTTC. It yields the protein CASSVGRTYEQYF.

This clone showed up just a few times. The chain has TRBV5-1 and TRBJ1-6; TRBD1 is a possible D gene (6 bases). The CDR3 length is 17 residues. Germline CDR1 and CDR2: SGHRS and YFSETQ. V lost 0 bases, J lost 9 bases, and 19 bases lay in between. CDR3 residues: CASSLAGTPMFGSPLHF. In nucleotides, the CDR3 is TGCGCCAGCAGCTTGGCCGGGACACCGATGTTTGGTTCACCCCTCCACTTT.

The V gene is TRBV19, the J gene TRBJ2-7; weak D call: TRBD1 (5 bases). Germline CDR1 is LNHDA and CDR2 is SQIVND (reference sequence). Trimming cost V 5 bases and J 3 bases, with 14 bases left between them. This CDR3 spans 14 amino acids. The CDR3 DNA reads TGTGCCAGTAGTTCCTCGACAGCGAACTACGAGCAGTACTTC. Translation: CASSSSTANYEQYF.

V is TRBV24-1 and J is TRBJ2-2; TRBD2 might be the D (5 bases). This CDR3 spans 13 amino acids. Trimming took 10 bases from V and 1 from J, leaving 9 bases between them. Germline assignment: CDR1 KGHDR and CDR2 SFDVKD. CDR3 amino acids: CATEGMNTGELFF. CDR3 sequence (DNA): TGTGCCACTGAGGGAATGAACACCGGGGAGCTGTTTTTT.

The CDR3 coding sequence is TGTGCCAGCAGTGACTCTCCAGTTGGAGGGCAGTATTTT. This sequence encodes CASSDSPVGGQYF. The gene calls are TRBV6-4 and TRBJ2-3, with D perhaps matching TRBD2 (5 bases). The V end lost 0 bases, the J end lost 11 bases, and 12 bases lay between the germline ends. The V gene's germline CDR1 is MRHNA and CDR2 SNTAGT. The CDR3 runs 13 residues.

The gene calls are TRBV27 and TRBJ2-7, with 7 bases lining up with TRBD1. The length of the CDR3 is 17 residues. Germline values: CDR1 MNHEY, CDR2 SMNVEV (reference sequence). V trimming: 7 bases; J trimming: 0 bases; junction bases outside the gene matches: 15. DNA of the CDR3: TGTGCCAGCAAAGGTGTAGCGACAGGGACCCCCTCCTACGAGCAGTACTTC. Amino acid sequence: CASKGVATGTPSYEQYF.

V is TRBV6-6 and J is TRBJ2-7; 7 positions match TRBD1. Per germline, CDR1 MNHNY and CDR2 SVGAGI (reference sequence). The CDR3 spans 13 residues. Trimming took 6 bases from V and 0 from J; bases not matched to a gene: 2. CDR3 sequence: CASSDRVSYEQYF. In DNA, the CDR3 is TGTGCCAGCAGCGACAGGGTCTCCTACGAGCAGTACTTC.

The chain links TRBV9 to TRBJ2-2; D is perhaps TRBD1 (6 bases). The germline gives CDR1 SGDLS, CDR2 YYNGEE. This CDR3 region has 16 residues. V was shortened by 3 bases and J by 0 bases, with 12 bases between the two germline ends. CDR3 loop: CASSASDSSNTGELFF. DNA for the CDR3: TGTGCCAGCAGCGCCTCGGACAGCTCGAACACCGGGGAGCTGTTTTTT.

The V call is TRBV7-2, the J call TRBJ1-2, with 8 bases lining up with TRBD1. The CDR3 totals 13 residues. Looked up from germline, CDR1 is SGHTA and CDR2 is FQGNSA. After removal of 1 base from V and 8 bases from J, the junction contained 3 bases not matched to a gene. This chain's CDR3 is CASSLGQGWGYTF. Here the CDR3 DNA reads TGTGCCAGCAGCTTAGGACAGGGGTGGGGCTACACCTTC.

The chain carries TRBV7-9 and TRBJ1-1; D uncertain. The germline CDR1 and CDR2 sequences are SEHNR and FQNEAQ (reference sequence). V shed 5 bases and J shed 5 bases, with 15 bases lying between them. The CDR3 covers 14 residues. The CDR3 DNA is TGTGCCAGCAGCCCCAAACTATCTGGGACTGAAGCTTTCTTT. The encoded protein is CASSPKLSGTEAFF.

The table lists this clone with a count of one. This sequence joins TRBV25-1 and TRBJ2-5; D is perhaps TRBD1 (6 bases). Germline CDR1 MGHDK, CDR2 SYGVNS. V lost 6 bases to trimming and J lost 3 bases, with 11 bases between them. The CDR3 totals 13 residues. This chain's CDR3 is CASSRQAKETQYF. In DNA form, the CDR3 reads TGTGCCAGCAGCAGACAGGCGAAAGAGACCCAGTACTTC.

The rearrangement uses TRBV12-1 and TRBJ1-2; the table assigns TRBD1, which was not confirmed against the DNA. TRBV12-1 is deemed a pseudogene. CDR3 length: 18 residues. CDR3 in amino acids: CASSPAREDREAVYGYTF. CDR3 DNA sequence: TGTGCCAGCAGCCCCGCACGGGAGGACAGGGAGGCGGTATATGGCTACACCTTC.

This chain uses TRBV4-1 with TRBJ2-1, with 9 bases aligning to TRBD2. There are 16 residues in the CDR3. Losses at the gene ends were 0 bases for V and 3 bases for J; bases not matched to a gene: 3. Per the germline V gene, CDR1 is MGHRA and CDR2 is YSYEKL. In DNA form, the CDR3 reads TGCGCCAGCAGCCAAGAATGGCGGGGGGGCTACAATGAGCAGTTCTTC. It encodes CASSQEWRGGYNEQFF.

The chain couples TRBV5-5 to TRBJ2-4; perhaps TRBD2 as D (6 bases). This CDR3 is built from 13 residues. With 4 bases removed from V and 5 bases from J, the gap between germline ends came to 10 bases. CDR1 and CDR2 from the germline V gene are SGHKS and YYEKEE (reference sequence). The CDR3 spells CASSGGVQNIQYF. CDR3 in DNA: TGTGCCAGCAGCGGCGGGGTACAAAACATTCAGTACTTC.

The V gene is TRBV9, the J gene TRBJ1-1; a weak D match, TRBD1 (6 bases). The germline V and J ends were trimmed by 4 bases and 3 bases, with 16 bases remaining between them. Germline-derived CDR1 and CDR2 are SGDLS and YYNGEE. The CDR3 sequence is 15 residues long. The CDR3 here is CASSPQTGGDTEAFF. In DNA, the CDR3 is TGTGCCAGCAGCCCTCAGACAGGCGGAGACACTGAAGCTTTCTTT.

CDR3 residues: CSAQGGRGHGYTF. In nucleotides, the CDR3 is TGCAGCGCCCAAGGAGGCAGGGGGCATGGCTACACCTTC. The J gene is TRBJ1-2, the V gene TRBV29-1, with 8 bases lining up with TRBD1. J gave up 6 bases and V 7 bases, and 10 bases lay outside the gene matches. Germline lookup yields CDR1 SQVTM and CDR2 ANQGSEA. CDR3 length equals 13 residues.

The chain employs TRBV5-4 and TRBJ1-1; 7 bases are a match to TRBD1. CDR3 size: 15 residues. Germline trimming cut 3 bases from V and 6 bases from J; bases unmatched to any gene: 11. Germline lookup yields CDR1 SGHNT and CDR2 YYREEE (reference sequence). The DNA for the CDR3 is TGTGCCAGCAGCTCGAAAGGGGGCGAAGTCCCTGAAGCTTTCTTT. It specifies CASSSKGGEVPEAFF.

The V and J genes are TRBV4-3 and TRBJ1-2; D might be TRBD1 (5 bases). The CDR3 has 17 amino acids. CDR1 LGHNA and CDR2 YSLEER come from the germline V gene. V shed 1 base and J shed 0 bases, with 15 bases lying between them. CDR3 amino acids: CASSQVWTWTSNYGYTF. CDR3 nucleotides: TGCGCCAGCAGCCAAGTGTGGACATGGACCTCTAACTATGGCTACACCTTC.

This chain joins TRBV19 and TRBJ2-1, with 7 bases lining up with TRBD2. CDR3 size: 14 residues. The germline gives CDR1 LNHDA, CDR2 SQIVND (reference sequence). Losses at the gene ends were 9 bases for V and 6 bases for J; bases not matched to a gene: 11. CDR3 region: CASPLGGTPNEQFF. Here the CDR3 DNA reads TGTGCCAGCCCCTTGGGGGGGACTCCCAATGAGCAGTTCTTC.